Listed below are T cell receptor beta chains from one sample, sequenced in a study of beta chain features in type 1 diabetes. Clones were read by immunoSEQ multiplex PCR, and TCRdb kept only the in-frame ones, dropping some. The sample lists more than 250,000 clones; roughly 20% were seen once. Source material: naive CD4+ T cells from blood. Receptors were obtained from a woman aged 35 to 49 with type 1 diabetes. The CDR3 runs from the conserved cysteine through the conserved F or W. The D gene is left open where the match is weak. Clone size appears in some rows only: once, few, many, or a class for an expanded clone.

j_gene | d_gene | abundance | v_gene | CDR3aa | CDR3nt
TRBJ1-2 | TRBD1 | - | TRBV9 | CASSLNAQGAYGYTF | TGTGCCAGCAGCTTGAACGCACAGGGGGCTTATGGCTACACCTTC
TRBJ2-5 | TRBD2 | - | TRBV6-6 | CASSNSGSEETQYF | TGTGCCAGCAGTAATAGCGGGAGTGAGGAGACCCAGTACTTC
TRBJ2-1 | TRBD1 | few | TRBV29-1 | CSVVDRGGRNEQFF | TGCAGCGTGGTGGACAGGGGGGGACGCAATGAGCAGTTCTTC
TRBJ1-5 | - | - | TRBV2 | CASTEWGRKGQPQHF | TGTGCCAGCACCGAGTGGGGGCGGAAGGGTCAGCCCCAGCATTTT
TRBJ2-6 | TRBD1 | - | TRBV4-2 | CASSQDVTGGAGANVLTF | TGTGCCAGCAGCCAGGACGTGACAGGGGGCGCTGGGGCCAACGTCCTGACTTTC
TRBJ2-5 | TRBD1 | few | TRBV27 | CASSGTGRRETQYF | TGTGCCAGCAGCGGGACAGGGAGAAGGGAGACCCAGTACTTC
TRBJ1-2 | - | - | TRBV28 | CASSAVGDTHYTF | TGTGCCAGCAGCGCAGTCGGGGACACCCACTACACCTTC
TRBJ2-4 | - | once | TRBV28 | CASHQGGKIAKNIQYF | TGTGCCAGCCACCAAGGGGGAAAGATAGCCAAAAACATTCAGTACTTC
TRBJ2-7 | - | few | TRBV13 | CASSLNRQYEQYF | TGTGCCAGCAGCTTAAACCGACAATACGAGCAGTACTTC
TRBJ2-2 | TRBD2 | - | TRBV29-1 | CSFSGGANTGELFF | TGCAGTTTTAGCGGGGGCGCGAACACCGGGGAGCTGTTTTTT
TRBJ2-3 | - | - | TRBV9 | CASSVISSGTDTQYF | TGTGCCAGCAGCGTCATATCTAGCGGCACAGATACGCAGTATTTT
TRBJ2-5 | TRBD1 | few | TRBV29-1 | CSVRDRSQETQYF | TGCAGCGTCCGGGACAGGTCCCAAGAGACCCAGTACTTC
TRBJ1-5 | - | few | TRBV4-2 | CASSQRQGQPQHF | TGTGCCAGCAGCCAGAGGCAGGGGCAGCCCCAGCATTTT
TRBJ2-6 | - | few | TRBV15 | CATSRDRAGANVLTF | TGTGCCACCAGCAGAGACAGGGCGGGGGCCAACGTCCTGACTTTC
TRBJ2-7 | - | - | TRBV10-3 | CAIREQWNEQYF | TGTGCCATCAGGGAACAGTGGAACGAGCAGTACTTC
TRBJ1-1 | - | - | TRBV18 | CASSPLRDTASAFF | TGTGCCAGCTCACCACTCCGGGACACGGCCAGCGCTTTCTTT
TRBJ2-1 | TRBD1 | - | TRBV7-2 | CASSSDREEFF | TGTGCCAGCAGCTCGGACAGGGAGGAGTTCTTC
TRBJ1-1 | - | - | TRBV7-9 | CASSLGRAMNTEAFF | TGTGCCAGCAGCTTGGGCAGGGCCATGAACACTGAAGCTTTCTTT
TRBJ2-7 | - | - | TRBV7-2 | CASSLGPGAPYEQYF | TGTGCCAGCAGCTTAGGACCAGGGGCCCCCTACGAGCAGTACTTC
TRBJ2-2 | - | few | TRBV5-1 | CASTSRGGDPNTGELFF | TGCGCCAGCACCTCAAGAGGGGGGGACCCAAACACCGGGGAGCTGTTTTTT
TRBJ2-7 | - | - | TRBV7-8 | CASSFMAQTAYEQYF | TGTGCCAGCAGCTTTATGGCACAGACAGCCTACGAGCAGTACTTC
TRBJ2-1 | - | few | TRBV29-1 | CSVAVLGPPGNEQFF | TGCAGCGTTGCAGTCTTGGGGCCCCCAGGCAATGAGCAGTTCTTC
TRBJ1-5 | - | few | TRBV18 | CASSPPTVTQPQHF | TGTGCCAGCTCACCTCCGACAGTCACCCAGCCCCAGCATTTT
TRBJ2-3 | - | - | TRBV5-1 | CASSLEVGAGRDTQYF | TGCGCCAGCAGCTTGGAAGTTGGGGCAGGCCGGGATACGCAGTATTTT
TRBJ1-5 | TRBD1 | - | TRBV7-2 | CASSRTGTGRQPQHF | TGTGCCAGCAGCCGCACCGGGACAGGGCGCCAGCCCCAGCATTTT
TRBJ2-3 | TRBD2 | - | TRBV30 | CAWSGGLGADTQYF | TGTGCCTGGAGTGGGGGACTAGGAGCAGATACGCAGTATTTT
TRBJ2-5 | TRBD1 | once | TRBV5-1 | CASSWLDRSQETQYF | TGCGCCAGCAGCTGGCTGGACAGGTCACAAGAGACCCAGTACTTC
TRBJ1-1 | - | few | TRBV5-4 | CASSLAGGGTEAFF | TGTGCCAGCAGCTTGGCCGGGGGAGGTACTGAAGCTTTCTTT
TRBJ2-7 | TRBD2 | - | TRBV6-5 | CASKPLAGGVNEQYF | TGTGCCAGCAAACCTCTAGCGGGAGGGGTTAACGAGCAGTACTTC
TRBJ2-5 | TRBD2 | few | TRBV7-9 | CASSLGLAGGETQYF | TGTGCCAGCAGCTTAGGCCTAGCGGGGGGAGAGACCCAGTACTTC
TRBJ2-2 | TRBD2 | - | TRBV5-1 | CASSLRAGDTGELFF | TGCGCCAGCAGCTTGCGGGCGGGGGACACCGGGGAGCTGTTTTTT
TRBJ1-5 | - | few | TRBV15 | CATSRDRMSNQPQHF | TGTGCCACCAGCAGAGACAGGATGAGCAATCAGCCCCAGCATTTT
TRBJ2-1 | TRBD1 | - | TRBV28 | CASRPGQGDNEQFF | TGTGCCAGCAGACCGGGACAGGGAGACAATGAGCAGTTCTTC
TRBJ1-1 | - | - | TRBV28 | CASSIPTENTEAFF | TGTGCCAGCAGCATCCCGACAGAGAACACTGAAGCTTTCTTT
TRBJ1-2 | - | - | TRBV4-3 | CASSRLRNYGYTF | TGCGCCAGCAGCCGGTTGCGCAACTATGGCTACACCTTC
TRBJ1-5 | - | - | TRBV5-1 | CASSLGPGSPNQPQHF | TGCGCCAGCAGCTTGGGGCCGGGTAGCCCCAATCAGCCCCAGCATTTT